The 17 T cell receptor beta chains presented below share a single source sample, sequenced in a study of shared clonotypes between healthy human individuals. This table comes from immunoSEQ multiplex PCR, and its TCRdb copy is limited to in-frame clones, with some not included. The table has approximately 1.5 million clones, 95% to 99% seen once. The sample comprised naive CD4+ T cells sorted from blood. Specified subset: CD45RA+ positively selected. These receptors originate from a young man in good health.

As for this clone: The same CDR3 arises from other DNA sequences in this sample as well. This chain's CDR3 is CASSLDGTYEQYF. The CDR3 nucleotides read TGTGCCAGCAGCTTAGACGGGACCTACGAGCAGTACTTC. The chain employs TRBV7-3 and TRBJ2-7; possibly TRBD2 for D (5 bases). CDR3 size: 13 residues. V lost 2 bases, J lost 2 bases, and 7 bases lay in between. Germline lookup yields CDR1 SGHTA and CDR2 FQGTGA.

The chain recombines TRBV9 with TRBJ2-5; the D gene is possibly TRBD1 (6 bases). CDR3 length: 16 amino acids. Trimming pared 5 bases from V and 1 base from J, leaving 18 bases between. Germline-derived CDR1 and CDR2 are SGDLS and YYNGEE. CDR3 protein: CASSIWDKTTQETQYF. Here the CDR3 DNA reads TGTGCCAGCAGTATCTGGGACAAGACGACCCAAGAGACCCAGTACTTC.

This chain links TRBV6-6 with TRBJ2-4; 11 positions match TRBD2. CDR3 size: 16 residues. Germline V CDR1 and CDR2: MNHNY, SVGAGI (reference sequence). With V trimmed by 2 bases and J by 7 bases, 7 bases remained unmatched. CDR3 bases: TGTGCCAGCAGTTACACCGGGACTAGCGGTAACAACATTCAGTACTTC. Translation gives CASSYTGTSGNNIQYF.

The rearrangement uses TRBV4-3 and TRBJ2-1; TRBD2 matches at 7 bases. Looked up from germline, CDR1 is LGHNA and CDR2 is YSLEER. The CDR3 is 16 residues long. Germline trimming cut 0 bases from V and 4 bases from J; bases unmatched to any gene: 6. The CDR3, as DNA: TGCGCCAGCAGCCAAGATAAGCCTAGCGGTTACAATGAGCAGTTCTTC. It yields the protein CASSQDKPSGYNEQFF.

The V and J genes are TRBV27 and TRBJ1-5; D unclear. V dropped 3 bases and J dropped 7 bases, with 13 bases sitting between them. Germline-derived CDR1 and CDR2 are MNHEY and SMNVEV (reference sequence). This CDR3 comprises 14 residues. The CDR3, as DNA: TGTGCCAGCAGTTTTAGAGGGCTGGGCCAGCCCCAGCATTTT. Protein product: CASSFRGLGQPQHF.

The V and J genes are TRBV6-5 and TRBJ1-4; possibly TRBD1 for D (5 bases). The CDR3 consists of 11 residues. Germline V CDR1 and CDR2: MNHEY, SVGAGI. Trimming removed 6 bases at V and 11 bases at J, with 10 bases between. DNA for the CDR3: TGTGCCAGCAGCCTAGCAGGGAAACTGTTTTTT. Its protein is CASSLAGKLFF.

The chain combines TRBV29-1 with TRBJ2-1; D not certain. V gave up 4 bases and J gave up 0 bases, with 13 bases separating them. Germline V gene sequence: CDR1 SQVTM, CDR2 ANQGSEA. CDR3 length: 15 amino acids. The CDR3 sequence: CSVAPGRSSYNEQFF. DNA for the CDR3: TGCAGCGTTGCCCCTGGCAGGAGCTCCTACAATGAGCAGTTCTTC.

The chain carries TRBV5-4 and TRBJ2-2; D is perhaps TRBD1 (6 bases). Trimming cost V 4 bases and J 5 bases, with 21 bases left between them. Germline CDR1 SGHNT, CDR2 YYREEE (reference sequence). The CDR3 is 17 residues long. CDR3 nucleotide sequence: TGTGCCAGCAGCAGGGGCGAGCAGTCAAGGGGGACCGGGGAGCTGTTTTTT. This sequence encodes CASSRGEQSRGTGELFF. The whole variable domain, remainder taken from reference TRBV5-4 and TRBJ2-2, is ETGVTQSPTHLIKTRGQQVTLRCSSQSGHNTVSWYQQALGQGPQFIFQYYREEENGRGNFPPRFSGLQFPNYSSELNVNALELDDSALYLCASSRGEQSRGTGELFFGEGSRLTVL.

The chain joins TRBV7-7 to TRBJ2-2; 7 bases align to TRBD1. Unmatched junction bases numbered 8, after V lost 8 bases and J lost 2 bases. Per the germline V gene, CDR1 is SSHAT and CDR2 is FNYEAQ (reference sequence). This CDR3 spans 15 amino acids. CDR3 residues: CASFTGTANTGELFF. CDR3 DNA sequence: TGTGCCAGCTTCACCGGGACAGCAAACACCGGGGAGCTGTTTTTT.

The chain recombines TRBV5-1 with TRBJ2-6; D is ambiguous. This CDR3 comprises 14 residues. Germline CDR1 SGHRS, CDR2 YFSETQ. Trimming took off 6 bases at V and 2 bases at J, with 9 bases between the two ends. CDR3 in DNA: TGCGCCAGCACCGACCTGGCTGGGGCCAACGTCCTGACTTTC. This gives the protein CASTDLAGANVLTF.

The chain recombines TRBV29-1 with TRBJ2-2; TRBD1 aligns across 9 bases. V gave up 5 bases and J gave up 0 bases; unmatched junction bases: 10. Germline lookup yields CDR1 SQVTM and CDR2 ANQGSEA. The CDR3 sequence is 17 residues long. The DNA for the CDR3 is TGCAGCGTTTTTATCCGGGACAGGGCCTCGAACACCGGGGAGCTGTTTTTT. Translating gives CSVFIRDRASNTGELFF.

This chain connects TRBV9 to TRBJ2-1, with D perhaps TRBD2 (6 bases). Trimming cost V 1 base and J 6 bases, with 14 bases left between them. The CDR3 spans 15 residues. Germline CDR1 and CDR2: SGDLS and YYNGEE. Written as DNA, the CDR3 is TGTGCCAGCAGCGTAACCGGGACTCAAGGCAATGAGCAGTTCTTC. It specifies CASSVTGTQGNEQFF.

The chain recombines TRBV28 with TRBJ2-6; unclear D gene. Germline CDR1 and CDR2: MDHEN and SYDVKM. The CDR3 covers 14 residues. V lost 3 bases, J lost 8 bases, and 11 bases lay in between. The CDR3 nucleotides are TGTGCCAGCAGTTTTACCCGGTTGACCAACGTCCTGACTTTC. Translation gives CASSFTRLTNVLTF.

The chain uses TRBV5-1 and TRBJ2-5; no definite D call. With 0 bases removed from V and 4 bases from J, the gap between germline ends came to 13 bases. The germline CDR1 and CDR2 sequences are SGHRS and YFSETQ. The length of the CDR3 is 15 residues. CDR3 bases: TGCGCCAGCAGCTTGGGACGGCCAGAGTCAGAGACCCAGTACTTC. It codes for CASSLGRPESETQYF.

The gene calls are TRBV18 and TRBJ1-1; TRBD1 matches at 7 bases. Looked up from germline, CDR1 is KGHSH and CDR2 is LQKENI. The CDR3 length is 13 residues. The junction had 9 bases not matched to a gene; V was cut back by 6 bases and J by 8 bases. The CDR3 loop reads CASSPDRYDEAFF. CDR3 bases: TGTGCCAGCTCCCCGGACAGGTACGACGAAGCTTTCTTT. The full variable domain, in which reference TRBV18 and TRBJ1-1 provide the parts outside the CDR3, is NAGVMQNPRHLVRRRGQEARLRCSPMKGHSHVYWYRQLPEEGLKFMVYLQKENIIDESGMPKERFSAEFPKEGPSILRIQQVVRGDSAAYFCASSPDRYDEAFFGQGTRLTVV.

The rearrangement links TRBV28 to TRBJ2-3, with 8 bases identical to TRBD2. The CDR3 length is 15 residues. The ends lost 8 bases at V and 1 base at J; junction bases unmatched: 8. Germline V lookup: CDR1 MDHEN, CDR2 SYDVKM. The CDR3 region has the DNA TGTGCCAGCGGAACAACGACTAGCGGCACAGATACGCAGTATTTT. Translating it yields CASGTTTSGTDTQYF.

V usage is TRBV28 and J usage is TRBJ2-7; D unresolved. This CDR3 contains 10 residues. Trimming removed 11 bases at V and 4 bases at J, with 9 bases between. The germline gives CDR1 MDHEN, CDR2 SYDVKM. The CDR3 bases are TGTGCCCCCAGCCGATACGAGCAGTACTTC. Encoded protein: CAPSRYEQYF.